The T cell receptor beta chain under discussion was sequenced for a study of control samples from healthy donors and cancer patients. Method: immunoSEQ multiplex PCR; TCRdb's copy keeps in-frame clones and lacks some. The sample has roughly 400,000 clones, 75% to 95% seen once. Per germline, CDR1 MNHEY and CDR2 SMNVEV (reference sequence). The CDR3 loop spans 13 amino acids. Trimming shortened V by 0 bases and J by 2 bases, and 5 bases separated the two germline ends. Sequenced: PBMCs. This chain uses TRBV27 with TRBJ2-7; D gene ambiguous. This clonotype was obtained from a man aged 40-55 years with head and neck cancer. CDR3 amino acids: CASSLSNPYEQYF. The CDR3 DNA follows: TGTGCCAGCAGTTTATCAAACCCCTACGAGCAGTACTTC.